Listed here are 16 T cell receptor beta chains from one sample, sequenced in a study of cytomegalovirus exposure and HLA in healthy donors. The PCR made use of 60 Vbeta and 13 Jbeta primers. The table came from immunoSEQ multiplex PCR; TCRdb's copy has only in-frame clones and leaves some out. The sample shows nearly 200,000 clones, roughly 76% of them seen only once. Material for sequencing was PBMCs. All receptors come from a young woman in good health and CMV-seropositive.

V gene TRBV28 combines with J gene TRBJ1-2; TRBD1 agrees at 8 bases. V dropped 5 bases and J dropped 4; count of bases not matched to a gene: 9. The CDR3 runs 15 residues. Germline CDR1 and CDR2: MDHEN and SYDVKM. The CDR3 nucleotides are TGTGCCAGCAGTGGGTTTGGACAGGGACTCTATGGCTACACCTTC. As protein: CASSGFGQGLYGYTF.

The table lists this clone with a count of one. The gene calls are TRBV29-1 and TRBJ1-3, with a weak D call TRBD1 (6 bases). The germline V gene encodes CDR1 SQVTM and CDR2 ANQGSEA. CDR3 length equals 12 residues. V was trimmed by 6 bases and J by 3 bases, leaving 9 bases between them. The CDR3 region is CSVGGFGNTIYF. The CDR3 DNA reads TGCAGCGTAGGGGGATTTGGAAACACCATATATTTT.

The genes are TRBV11-2 and TRBJ2-3; 7 positions agree with TRBD2. Germline CDR1 reads SGHAT; CDR2 reads FQNNGV. V shed 1 base, J shed 1 base, and the junction held 5 bases outside the gene matches. The length of the CDR3 is 16 residues. The CDR3 DNA reads as TGTGCCAGCAGCTTAGTGGGGGGGGACCGCACAGATACGCAGTATTTT. Protein sequence: CASSLVGGDRTDTQYF.

The CDR3 DNA reads as TGTGCCAGCGCTCGACAGGGCGAGGGAAACACCATATATTTT. Translation: CASARQGEGNTIYF. This chain uses TRBV9 with TRBJ1-3, with 7 bases matching TRBD1. The CDR3 has 14 residues. The V segment lost 7 bases and the J segment 4 bases; nucleotides outside the gene matches: 8. Germline CDR1 reads SGDLS; CDR2 reads YYNGEE. Based on the CDR3 plus reference TRBV9 and TRBJ1-3, the full variable domain is DSGVTQTPKHLITATGQRVTLRCSPRSGDLSVYWYQQSLDQGLQFLIQYYNGEERAKGNILERFSAQQFPDLHSELNLSSLELGDSALYFCASARQGEGNTIYFGEGSWLTVV.

This clone has a handful of counts. The chain employs TRBV30 and TRBJ1-5; 11 bases align to TRBD1. CDR3 length: 14 amino acids. V lost 5 bases, J lost 6 bases, and 6 bases stayed unmatched. From germline, CDR1 is GTSNPN and CDR2 SVGIG (reference sequence). CDR3 sequence: CAWDRTGGGQPQHF. The CDR3 nucleotides are TGTGCCTGGGACCGGACAGGGGGCGGTCAGCCCCAGCATTTT.

This clone was seen once. The V call is TRBV15, the J call TRBJ2-5; 9 bases match TRBD1. The CDR3 loop spans 12 amino acids. Looked up from germline, CDR1 is LNHNV and CDR2 is YYDKDF (reference sequence). Germline trimming cut 5 bases from V and 9 bases from J; bases unmatched to any gene: 4. CDR3 sequence reads: CATSSRQGAQYF. CDR3 coding DNA: TGTGCCACCAGCTCACGACAGGGGGCCCAGTACTTC.

This rearrangement joins TRBV5-4 to TRBJ2-3, with a weak D call TRBD2 (6 bases). CDR3 length: 15 amino acids. V was pared by 2 bases and J by 5 bases, with 15 bases between. Germline assignment: CDR1 SGHNT and CDR2 YYREEE (reference sequence). Here the CDR3 reads CASSFWRGEGDTQYF. CDR3 sequence (DNA): TGTGCCAGCAGCTTCTGGCGGGGAGAGGGAGATACGCAGTATTTT.

The rearrangement joins TRBV29-1 to TRBJ1-2, with D perhaps TRBD1 (5 bases). The ends were cut back, 6 bases at V and 3 bases at J, with 8 bases in the middle. CDR3 length: 11 residues. Germline CDR1 and CDR2: SQVTM and ANQGSEA. CDR3 protein: CSVQGYYGYTF. CDR3 nucleotides: TGCAGCGTCCAGGGATACTATGGCTACACCTTC.

To note about this clone: The sample carries other DNA sequences with the same CDR3. V and J are TRBV5-1 and TRBJ2-7; 7 positions match TRBD2. CDR3 length equals 14 residues. V shed 4 bases and J 3 bases; nucleotides not matched to a gene: 7. The germline V gene has CDR1 SGHRS and CDR2 YFSETQ. The CDR3 protein is CASSPGPGGYEQYF. In nucleotides, the CDR3 is TGCGCCAGCAGCCCGGGCCCGGGGGGCTACGAGCAGTACTTC. Drawing the rest from reference TRBV5-1 and TRBJ2-7, the complete variable domain is KAGVTQTPRYLIKTRGQQVTLSCSPISGHRSVSWYQQTPGQGLQFLFEYFSETQRNKGNFPGRFSGRQFSNSRSEMNVSTLELGDSALYLCASSPGPGGYEQYFGPGTRLTVT.

The chain is built from TRBV7-2 and TRBJ2-3, with D possibly matching TRBD2 (5 bases). The CDR3 consists of 14 residues. V was pared by 1 base and J by 4 bases, with 9 bases between. Germline assignment: CDR1 SGHTA and CDR2 FQGNSA. This CDR3 reads CASSLVPGSDTQYF. For the CDR3, the DNA is TGTGCCAGCAGCTTAGTTCCGGGATCAGATACGCAGTATTTT.

V gene TRBV6-5 combines with J gene TRBJ1-6; D may be TRBD1 (6 bases). Trimming removed 5 bases at V and 8 bases at J, with 13 bases between. This CDR3 is built from 14 residues. CDR1 is MNHEY and CDR2 is SVGAGI in the germline V gene. The CDR3 here is CASSKQGWDSPLHF. As DNA, the CDR3 is TGTGCCAGCAGTAAACAGGGATGGGATTCACCCCTCCACTTT.

This clone was recorded only once. The chain uses TRBV28 and TRBJ1-5, with D tentatively TRBD1 (6 bases). Germline V lookup: CDR1 MDHEN, CDR2 SYDVKM. This CDR3 is built from 16 residues. V lost 4 bases, J lost 5 bases, and 18 bases lay in between. The CDR3 DNA reads as TGTGCCAGCAGTTCCGGACAGATACTTTCATATCAGCCCCAGCATTTT. Residues: CASSSGQILSYQPQHF.

This clone was seen just once. The CDR3 loop reads CASSLVAGGVAQYF. The CDR3 DNA sequence: TGTGCCAGCAGCTTAGTAGCGGGAGGGGTGGCGCAGTATTTT. The rearrangement links TRBV7-2 to TRBJ2-3, with 11 bases aligning to TRBD2. The V gene's germline CDR1 is SGHTA and CDR2 FQGNSA. J lost 10 bases, V lost 1 base, and 4 bases had no gene match. The CDR3 runs to 14 residues.

The DNA for the CDR3 is TGTGCCAGCAGCTTAGCAGCCTATGGCTACACCTTC. Protein: CASSLAAYGYTF. V gene TRBV7-2 combines with J gene TRBJ1-2; D call uncertain. This CDR3 region has 12 residues. Germline V CDR1 and CDR2: SGHTA, FQGNSA. V shed 0 bases and J shed 4 bases, with 3 bases lying between them.

DNA for the CDR3: TGTGCCAGCAGTCCCCAGGCGCGGGGGCTAGCGGGAGGAGGAGAGCAGTTCTTC. It translates to CASSPQARGLAGGGEQFF. The V and J genes are TRBV6-4 and TRBJ2-1, with 11 bases matching TRBD2. V was clipped by 5 bases and J by 10 bases; unmatched bases: 19. The CDR3 is made up of 18 amino acids. Per germline, CDR1 MRHNA and CDR2 SNTAGT.

The genes are TRBV9 and TRBJ1-1; the D gene is possibly TRBD1 (6 bases). The germline V gene has CDR1 SGDLS and CDR2 YYNGEE. The CDR3 consists of 15 residues. V lost 6 bases to trimming and J lost 7 bases, with 22 bases between them. For the CDR3, the DNA is TGTGCCAGCACCCCCGGAGTAGGGGGAGTCGTTGAAGCTTTCTTT. Translated, it gives CASTPGVGGVVEAFF.